One TCR beta chain is described in this entry. This specimen comes from a study of T cells in Graves' hyperthyroidism and ophthalmopathy. Study details: The authors collected peripheral blood at initial diagnosis, before any treatment.

Germline V gene sequence: CDR1 SGHDT, CDR2 YYEEEE. V lost 1 base and J 4 bases, leaving 9 bases between the germline ends. The CDR3 is 14 amino acids. Amplified TCR beta CDR3 regions derived from RNA transcripts. An initial round of RT-PCR targeting the TCR CDR3 relied on the HTBI primer set. One entry per CDR3 protein results from TCRdb running MiXCR on the multiplex PCR reads. The table includes hundreds of thousands of distinct CDR3 sequences, roughly 15% detected once. The study defined stable Graves' hyperthyroidism as no ophthalmopathy progression within 18 months. Criteria for exclusion of patients were uncontrolled infection, other autoimmune disease, pregnancy or lactation.

This chain links TRBV5-6 with TRBJ2-1, with D unclear. The sequenced material came from blood. This receptor was taken from a woman under 30 with Graves' hyperthyroidism. The CDR3 sequence: CASSLRLKYNEQFF. The CDR3 bases are TGTGCCAGCAGCTTGAGACTTAAATACAATGAGCAGTTCTTC.